The 25 T cell receptor beta chains listed next were all sequenced from one sample in a study of regulatory T cells in long-lasting Graves disease. As to time point: persistent/refractory GD, antithyroid drugs over 5 years with positive TRAb. RNA from PBMCs was the source of the TCR library. Building the TCR beta libraries relied on iRepertoire HTBI primers, and CDR3 regions underwent Arm-PCR. TCRdb used MiXCR to reprocess the multiplex PCR reads, holding one entry per CDR3 protein. The sample yields fewer than 450,000 distinct CDR3 sequences, about 20% seen once. Sequences were derived from peripheral blood mononuclear cells (PBMCs), sampled when the disease was refractory, from a patient treated with antithyroid drugs. The receptors shown here come from a female donor with Graves disease.

This clonotype turned up a few times. DNA of the CDR3: TGTGCCAGCAGCTTGGGCACGGCTGATGGCTACACCTTC. Residues: CASSLGTADGYTF. This sequence joins TRBV5-6 and TRBJ1-2; no clear D. The CDR3 length is 13 residues. V lost 0 bases to trimming and J lost 6 bases, with 9 bases between them. Germline V lookup: CDR1 SGHDT, CDR2 YYEEEE. The variable domain in full, with the rest retrieved from reference TRBV5-6 and TRBJ1-2, is DAGVTQSPTHLIKTRGQQVTLRCSPKSGHDTVSWYQQALGQGPQFIFQYYEEEERQRGNFPDRFSGHQFPNYSSELNVNALLLGDSALYLCASSLGTADGYTFGSGTRLTVV.

This clonotype was counted a few times. The chain carries TRBV14 and TRBJ1-2, with no clear D. The CDR3 totals 14 residues. V lost 2 bases and J 0 bases, leaving 7 bases between the germline ends. CDR1 and CDR2 (germline): SGHDN, FVKESK. In nucleotides, the CDR3 is TGTGCCAGCAGCCAACGGTACCCTAACTATGGCTACACCTTC. Translating it yields CASSQRYPNYGYTF.

This clonotype was seen many times. The chain has TRBV28 and TRBJ2-7; D possibly corresponds to TRBD1 (6 bases). The CDR3 totals 12 residues. The germline V and J ends were trimmed by 4 bases and 6 bases, with 10 bases remaining between them. CDR1 and CDR2 (germline): MDHEN, SYDVKM. Here the CDR3 reads CASSSQGSEQYF. The DNA for the CDR3 is TGTGCCAGCAGTTCCCAGGGGAGCGAGCAGTACTTC.

The chain couples TRBV2 to TRBJ1-2, with D hard to call. The CDR3 length is 16 residues. Germline V gives CDR1 SNHLY, CDR2 FYNNEI. V was cut by 0 bases and J by 3 bases, with 14 bases left in between. In DNA, the CDR3 is TGTGCCAGCAGTGAAGCGTCAGATTTGGATGACTATGGCTACACCTTC. Protein: CASSEASDLDDYGYTF.

This clonotype has a count of ten or more. The rearrangement joins TRBV2 to TRBJ2-5, with 11 positions matching TRBD2. This CDR3 has 16 amino acids. Germline V lookup: CDR1 SNHLY, CDR2 FYNNEI. V lost 5 bases to trimming and J lost 2 bases; unmatched junction nucleotides: 7. CDR3 protein: CASSKPGLAEQETQYF. The DNA of the CDR3 is TGTGCCAGCAGTAAACCGGGACTAGCGGAACAAGAGACCCAGTACTTC.

This clonotype was detected ten times or more. The CDR3 nucleotides are TGTGCCACCAGCAGTCCAGAAAACTATGGCTACACCTTC. Protein: CATSSPENYGYTF. The chain links TRBV15 to TRBJ1-2, with D unresolved. Germline V gene data show CDR1 as LNHNV and CDR2 as YYDKDF (reference sequence). CDR3 length: 13 amino acids. V was clipped by 3 bases and J by 2 bases, with 7 bases between them.

This clonotype appeared many times. The chain is built from TRBV7-2 and TRBJ2-7; D is possibly TRBD2 (5 bases). The CDR3 length is 16 residues. V lost 1 base and J 5 bases, leaving 18 bases between the germline ends. CDR1 and CDR2 from the germline V gene are SGHTA and FQGNSA. CDR3: CASSLDRGKFSDEQYF. The CDR3 DNA follows: TGTGCCAGCAGCTTAGACCGGGGAAAATTCTCGGACGAGCAGTACTTC.

The chain recombines TRBV20-1 with TRBJ2-5; 15 bases are shared with TRBD2. This CDR3 spans 16 amino acids. The V gene end was trimmed by 4 bases and the J gene end by 3 bases; junction bases not matched to a gene: 6. CDR1 DFQATT and CDR2 SNEGSKA come from the germline V gene (reference sequence). The CDR3 nucleotides are TGCAGTGCTAAACCATGGACTAGCGGGAGGGAAGAGACCCAGTACTTC. Translated, it gives CSAKPWTSGREETQYF.

The V call is TRBV7-9, the J call TRBJ2-7; unclear D gene. The CDR3 sequence is 13 residues long. CDR1 and CDR2 from the germline V gene are SEHNR and FQNEAQ (reference sequence). Trimming cost V 5 bases and J 6 bases, with 14 bases left between them. CDR3 in amino acids: CASSARSGFEQYF. Here the CDR3 DNA reads TGTGCCAGCAGCGCCCGGTCCGGCTTCGAGCAGTACTTC.

This clonotype was seen repeatedly, ten times or more. The chain links TRBV5-1 to TRBJ1-2; D may be TRBD1 (5 bases). CDR1 is SGHRS, CDR2 YFSETQ, per germline. The CDR3 has 14 amino acids. V was trimmed by 5 bases and J by 5 bases, leaving 16 bases between them. CDR3 sequence reads: CASSYADNRYGYTF. CDR3 sequence (DNA): TGCGCCAGCAGTTACGCGGACAATCGGTATGGCTACACCTTC.

There are many counts of this clonotype. The chain joins TRBV20-1 to TRBJ1-1; weak D call: TRBD1 (5 bases). Germline CDR1 reads DFQATT; CDR2 reads SNEGSKA (reference sequence). The CDR3 is 12 residues long. With 3 bases removed from V and 0 bases from J, the gap between germline ends came to 5 bases. As DNA, the CDR3 is TGCAGTGCTAGGACAGTGAACACTGAAGCTTTCTTT. Protein product: CSARTVNTEAFF.

This clonotype came up a few times. V is TRBV6-1 and J is TRBJ2-5; unclear D gene. With 6 bases removed from V and 1 base from J, the gap between germline ends came to 12 bases. This CDR3 has 14 amino acids. CDR1 and CDR2 from the germline V gene are MNHNS and SASEGT. The CDR3 loop reads CASRPTGPQETQYF. The CDR3, as DNA: TGTGCCAGCAGACCGACTGGACCCCAAGAGACCCAGTACTTC.

In this sample, this clonotype turned up a few times. This rearrangement joins TRBV5-6 to TRBJ1-1, with TRBD1 as a possible D gene (6 bases). There are 15 residues in the CDR3. Germline CDR1 SGHDT, CDR2 YYEEEE. The V end was cut by 6 bases, the J end by 5 bases, with 20 bases between. CDR3 region: CASKEGDGFRTEAFF. CDR3 DNA sequence: TGTGCCAGCAAGGAGGGGGACGGTTTTCGTACTGAAGCTTTCTTT.

This clonotype has a count of ten or more. This chain joins TRBV28 and TRBJ2-7; 9 bases are shared with TRBD1. Trimming at V came to 4 bases and at J to 3 bases, leaving 7 bases not matched to a gene. The CDR3 runs to 15 residues. Germline CDR1 and CDR2: MDHEN and SYDVKM. The CDR3 spells CASSSGGTGYYEQYF. The CDR3 DNA sequence: TGTGCCAGCAGTTCAGGAGGGACAGGGTACTACGAGCAGTACTTC.

This clonotype was detected ten times or more. The chain joins TRBV2 to TRBJ1-2; D is possibly TRBD1 (6 bases). The CDR3 is made up of 14 amino acids. The germline V and J ends were trimmed by 11 bases and 1 base, with 17 bases remaining between them. CDR1 is SNHLY, CDR2 FYNNEI, per germline. The CDR3 DNA reads as TGTGCCGGAAGGACAGTGCGTTTTAACTATGGCTACACCTTC. This translates into CAGRTVRFNYGYTF.

The chain links TRBV4-1 to TRBJ2-2, with unresolved D. Trimming removed 6 bases at V and 6 bases at J, with 8 bases between. The CDR3 length is 12 residues. Germline CDR1 reads MGHRA; CDR2 reads YSYEKL. DNA of the CDR3: TGCGCCAGCAGGGCTGGGGCCGGGGAGCTGTTTTTT. The encoded protein is CASRAGAGELFF.

This clonotype has at least ten counts. V and J are TRBV28 and TRBJ2-2; the D gene is possibly TRBD1 (6 bases). Germline V gives CDR1 MDHEN, CDR2 SYDVKM. The CDR3 runs to 14 residues. V lost 7 bases and J lost 5, with 14 bases in between. CDR3 sequence reads: CASNQYRGTGELFF. CDR3 in DNA: TGTGCCAGCAATCAATATAGGGGGACCGGGGAGCTGTTTTTT. The full variable domain, its missing parts supplied by reference TRBV28 and TRBJ2-2, is DVKVTQSSRYLVKRTGEKVFLECVQDMDHENMFWYRQDPGLGLRLIYFSYDVKMKEKGDIPEGYSVSREKKERFSLILESASTNQTSMYLCASNQYRGTGELFFGEGSRLTVL.

This clonotype was seen many times. J is TRBJ2-7 and V is TRBV6-1, with D unresolved. The CDR3 consists of 14 residues. Germline-derived CDR1 and CDR2 are MNHNS and SASEGT. Between the trimmed V and J ends, which lost 3 bases and 2 bases, there was a span of 11 bases. CDR3 amino acids: CASSDGRPPYEQYF. CDR3 sequence (DNA): TGTGCCAGCAGTGACGGCAGGCCCCCCTACGAGCAGTACTTC.

This clonotype has a handful of counts. The V and J genes are TRBV7-2 and TRBJ2-5; D might be TRBD2 (5 bases). The V and J ends lost 2 bases and 1 base respectively, with 8 bases between them. The CDR3 is made up of 14 amino acids. CDR1 is SGHTA, CDR2 FQGNSA, per germline. CDR3 residues: CASSLRGFQETQYF. The CDR3, as DNA: TGTGCCAGCAGCTTACGCGGGTTCCAAGAGACCCAGTACTTC.

In this sample, this clonotype turned up a few times. The rearrangement uses TRBV19 and TRBJ1-2, with no clear D. Per the germline V gene, CDR1 is LNHDA and CDR2 is SQIVND (reference sequence). Between the trimmed V and J ends, which lost 6 bases and 4 bases, there was a span of 15 bases. The CDR3 spans 14 residues. The CDR3, as DNA: TGTGCCAGTAGCGGGGAGCTAATCCCCTATGGCTACACCTTC. Protein: CASSGELIPYGYTF.

This clonotype has a handful of counts. This rearrangement joins TRBV5-5 to TRBJ2-7, with D unresolved. V was shortened by 2 bases and J by 6 bases, with 15 bases between the two germline ends. The CDR3 sequence is 14 residues long. Looked up from germline, CDR1 is SGHKS and CDR2 is YYEKEE (reference sequence). CDR3 sequence (DNA): TGTGCCAGCAGCTTCTTATCGGCAGGCGGCGAGCAGTACTTC. The encoded protein is CASSFLSAGGEQYF.

The rearrangement joins TRBV6-1 to TRBJ2-7; 10 bases match TRBD2. With V trimmed by 6 bases and J by 6 bases, 11 bases remained unmatched. Germline V lookup: CDR1 MNHNS, CDR2 SASEGT. The length of the CDR3 is 15 residues. CDR3 DNA sequence: TGTGCCAGCAGGAGAGATCCTAGCGGGAGTTCCGAGCAGTACTTC. Amino acid sequence: CASRRDPSGSSEQYF.

This clonotype showed up many times. The V call is TRBV28, the J call TRBJ1-1, with 9 bases lining up with TRBD1. This CDR3 is built from 16 residues. V was clipped by 1 base and J by 4 bases; unmatched bases: 7. Germline V gene sequence: CDR1 MDHEN, CDR2 SYDVKM. DNA of the CDR3: TGTGCCAGCAGTTTATACGGACAGGGGTTAGGCACTGAAGCTTTCTTT. Translation: CASSLYGQGLGTEAFF.

The chain combines TRBV15 with TRBJ1-2; D not resolved. V shed 0 bases and J shed 4 bases, with 12 bases lying between them. CDR1 and CDR2 (germline): LNHNV, YYDKDF (reference sequence). The CDR3 spans 15 residues. The CDR3 loop reads CATSRDLGSTYGYTF. In DNA form, the CDR3 reads TGTGCCACCAGCAGAGATCTGGGTTCTACCTATGGCTACACCTTC.

The chain has TRBV7-6 and TRBJ1-1, with TRBD1 matching over 8 bases. Germline V lookup: CDR1 SGHVS, CDR2 FNYEAQ. CDR3 length equals 18 residues. V lost 0 bases and J lost 0; bases outside the gene matches: 9. Here the CDR3 DNA reads TGTGCCAGCAGCTTAGCTTGGACAGGGACTCGGGTGAACACTGAAGCTTTCTTT. Its translation: CASSLAWTGTRVNTEAFF.